The 7 T cell receptor beta chains below were found in one sample sequenced in a study of blood T cell repertoires in COVID-19. Data came from immunoSEQ multiplex PCR; TCRdb stores just in-frame clones and leaves some out. The sample shows around 460,000 clones, around 90% of them seen only once. The sequenced material came from peripheral blood. The origin of the receptors is a man aged 18-30 years with COVID-19, enrolled during active disease.

This clone was observed a single time. V usage is TRBV5-1 and J usage is TRBJ2-2; D unresolved. Germline CDR1 and CDR2: SGHRS and YFSETQ. V shed 2 bases and J shed 4 bases, with 9 bases lying between them. The CDR3 consists of 14 residues. For the CDR3, the DNA is TGCGCCAGCAGCTTACGGTCGGGCACCGGGGAGCTGTTTTTT. Its protein is CASSLRSGTGELFF.

Here the CDR3 reads CASSPQLGRSYNEQFF. In nucleotides, the CDR3 is TGTGCCAGCAGCCCGCAGTTGGGCCGCTCCTACAATGAGCAGTTCTTC. V gene TRBV7-8 combines with J gene TRBJ2-1; D not resolved. The CDR3 length is 16 residues. The V end lost 5 bases, the J end lost 0 bases, and 14 bases lay between the germline ends. CDR1 SGHVS and CDR2 FQNEAQ come from the germline V gene.

The chain couples TRBV15 to TRBJ2-3; D call uncertain. The CDR3 sequence is 14 residues long. With 0 bases removed from V and 8 bases from J, the gap between germline ends came to 12 bases. The V gene's germline CDR1 is LNHNV and CDR2 YYDKDF (reference sequence). The CDR3, as DNA: TGTGCCACCAGCAGAGATAGAGAGTCCGGTACGCAGTATTTT. This sequence encodes CATSRDRESGTQYF.

This chain uses TRBV3-1 (or the pseudogene TRBV3-2) with TRBJ1-6, with D tentatively TRBD1 (5 bases). The CDR3 contains 14 residues. Per germline, CDR1 LGHDT and CDR2 YNNKEL (reference sequence). With 4 bases removed from V and 6 bases from J, the gap between germline ends came to 10 bases. CDR3 in amino acids: CASSLDISNSPLHF. The CDR3 coding sequence is TGTGCCAGCAGCCTGGACATAAGTAATTCACCCCTCCACTTT.

The CDR3 reads CSVEAGVEAFF. The DNA for the CDR3 is TGCAGCGTTGAAGCCGGAGTAGAAGCTTTCTTT. The V and J genes are TRBV29-1 and TRBJ1-1; D uncertain. CDR3 length: 11 residues. Trimming took 1 base from V and 8 from J, leaving 8 bases between them. Germline CDR1 SQVTM, CDR2 ANQGSEA.

This chain connects TRBV5-5 to TRBJ2-3, with a weak D call TRBD2 (6 bases). The germline V gene encodes CDR1 SGHKS and CDR2 YYEKEE (reference sequence). Trimming removed 0 bases at V and 0 bases at J, with 8 bases between. The CDR3 length is 15 residues. The CDR3 loop reads CASSLAGTSTDTQYF. The CDR3 DNA follows: TGTGCCAGCAGCTTGGCAGGGACTAGCACAGATACGCAGTATTTT.

The genes are TRBV2 and TRBJ2-2; D is unresolved. V lost 8 bases to trimming and J lost 0 bases, with 10 bases between them. The CDR3 loop spans 14 amino acids. CDR1 and CDR2 (germline): SNHLY, FYNNEI. The CDR3 nucleotides are TGTGCCAGCGTCCTCACACCGAACACCGGGGAGCTGTTTTTT. It codes for CASVLTPNTGELFF. Full variable domain (outside the CDR3, taken from reference TRBV2 and TRBJ2-2): EPEVTQTPSHQVTQMGQEVILRCVPISNHLYFYWYRQILGQKVEFLVSFYNNEISEKSEIFDDQFSVERPDGSNFTLKIRSTKLEDSAMYFCASVLTPNTGELFFGEGSRLTVL.